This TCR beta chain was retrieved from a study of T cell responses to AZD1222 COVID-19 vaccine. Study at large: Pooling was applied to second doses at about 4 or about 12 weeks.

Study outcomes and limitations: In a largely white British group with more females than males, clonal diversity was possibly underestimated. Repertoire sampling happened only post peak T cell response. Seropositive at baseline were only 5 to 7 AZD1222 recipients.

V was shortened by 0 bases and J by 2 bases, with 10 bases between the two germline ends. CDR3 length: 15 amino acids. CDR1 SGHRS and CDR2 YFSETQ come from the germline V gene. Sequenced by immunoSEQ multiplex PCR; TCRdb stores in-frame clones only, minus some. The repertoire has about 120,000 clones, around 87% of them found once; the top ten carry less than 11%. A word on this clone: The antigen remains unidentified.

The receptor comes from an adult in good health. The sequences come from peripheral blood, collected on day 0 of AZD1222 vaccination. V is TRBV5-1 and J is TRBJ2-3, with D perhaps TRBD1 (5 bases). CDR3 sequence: CASSLVGPTTDTQYF. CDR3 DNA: TGCGCCAGCAGCTTGGTGGGGCCGACCACAGATACGCAGTATTTT.